Described below is a single T cell receptor beta chain sequence and its context. What it recognizes is unknown. This record belongs to a study of CD8 T cells in Susac syndrome. RNA, at about 0.5 to 1 ug, was reverse transcribed with random hexamers. The TCR beta CDR3 was amplified by immunoSEQ multiplex PCR across 54 Vbeta, 13 Jbeta. TCRdb independently ran MiXCR on the immunoSEQ multiplex PCR reads; one entry per CDR3 protein. The sample yields about 120,000 distinct CDR3 sequences, approximately 93% seen once. Notes on the study in general: The study admitted that it had a relatively small number of individuals in its TCR sequencing and HLA analysis.

The CDR3 is 14 amino acids. Trimming removed 5 bases at V and 2 bases at J, with 14 bases between. Germline CDR1 is DFQATT and CDR2 is SNEGSKA (reference sequence). High-throughput TCR beta sequencing covered peripheral CD8+ and CD4+ T cells. TEMRA cells were enriched by FACS, and CD4+ and CD8+ T cells were negatively isolated. The chain employs TRBV20-1 and TRBJ2-3; no clear D. The receptor was isolated from a human donor with multiple sclerosis. The sequencing sample was made of CD4+ T cells from PBMCs. CDR3 residues: CSADPAAPTDTQYF. CDR3 nucleotide sequence: TGCAGTGCTGACCCTGCAGCTCCCACAGATACGCAGTATTTT.